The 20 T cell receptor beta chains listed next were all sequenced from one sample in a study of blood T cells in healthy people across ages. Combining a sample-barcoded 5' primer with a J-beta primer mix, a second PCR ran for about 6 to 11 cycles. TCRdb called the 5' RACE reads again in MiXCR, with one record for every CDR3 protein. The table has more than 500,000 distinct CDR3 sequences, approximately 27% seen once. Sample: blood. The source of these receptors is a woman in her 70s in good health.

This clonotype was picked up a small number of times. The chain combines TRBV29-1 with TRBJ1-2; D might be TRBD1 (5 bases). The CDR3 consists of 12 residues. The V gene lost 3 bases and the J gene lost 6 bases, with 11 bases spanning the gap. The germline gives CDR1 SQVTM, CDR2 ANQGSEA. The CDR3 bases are TGCAGCGTTGATACGCCGGGGGATGGCTACACCTTC. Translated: CSVDTPGDGYTF.

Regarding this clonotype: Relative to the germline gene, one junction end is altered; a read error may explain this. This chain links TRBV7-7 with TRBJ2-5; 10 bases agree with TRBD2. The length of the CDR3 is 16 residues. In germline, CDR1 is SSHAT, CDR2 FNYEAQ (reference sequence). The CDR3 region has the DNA TGCGCCAGCAGCCGTAGACTGACTAGCGGGCAAGAGACCCAGTACTTC. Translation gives CASSRRLTSGQETQYF.

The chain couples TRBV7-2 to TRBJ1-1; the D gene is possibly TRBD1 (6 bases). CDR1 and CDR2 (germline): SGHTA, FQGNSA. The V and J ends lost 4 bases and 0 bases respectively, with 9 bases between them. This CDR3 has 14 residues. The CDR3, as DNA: TGTGCCAGCAGCTGGGACAACCTGAACACTGAAGCTTTCTTT. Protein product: CASSWDNLNTEAFF.

CDR3 residues: CSAPDRAVSYEQYF. CDR3 DNA sequence: TGCAGTGCTCCGGACCGGGCAGTTAGCTACGAGCAGTACTTC. The chain joins TRBV20-1 to TRBJ2-7, with D unclear. With 5 bases removed from V and 3 bases from J, the gap between germline ends came to 17 bases. Germline V gene lookup returns CDR1 DFQATT and CDR2 SNEGSKA (reference sequence). The CDR3 length is 14 residues.

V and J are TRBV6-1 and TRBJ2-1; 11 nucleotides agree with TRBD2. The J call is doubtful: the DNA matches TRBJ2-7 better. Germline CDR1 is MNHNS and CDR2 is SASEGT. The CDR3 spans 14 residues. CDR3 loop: CASRIAGGPYEQYF. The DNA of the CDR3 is TGTGCCAGCAGAATAGCGGGGGGGCCCTACGAGCAGTACTTC.

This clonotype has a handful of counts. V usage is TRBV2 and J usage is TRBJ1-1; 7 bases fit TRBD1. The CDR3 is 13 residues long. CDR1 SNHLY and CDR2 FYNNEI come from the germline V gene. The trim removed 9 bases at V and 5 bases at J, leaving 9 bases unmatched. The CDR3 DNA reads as TGTGCCAGTTCAGACAGGGAGGGAACTGAAGCTTTCTTT. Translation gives CASSDREGTEAFF.

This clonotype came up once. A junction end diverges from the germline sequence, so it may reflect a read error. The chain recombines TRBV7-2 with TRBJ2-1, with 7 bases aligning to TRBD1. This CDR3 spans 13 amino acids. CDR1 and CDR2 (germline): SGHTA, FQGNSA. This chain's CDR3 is CASSLEQGQTQNF. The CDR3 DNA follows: TGTGCCAGCAGCTTAGAGCAGGGACAGACCCAGAACTTC.

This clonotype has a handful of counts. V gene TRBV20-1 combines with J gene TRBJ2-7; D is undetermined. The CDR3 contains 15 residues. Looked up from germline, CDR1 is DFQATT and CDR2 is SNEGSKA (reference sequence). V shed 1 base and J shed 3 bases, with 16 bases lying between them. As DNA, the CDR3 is TGCAGTGCTAGAGGATCGCCTGTAAATAACTACGAGCAGTACTTC. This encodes CSARGSPVNNYEQYF.

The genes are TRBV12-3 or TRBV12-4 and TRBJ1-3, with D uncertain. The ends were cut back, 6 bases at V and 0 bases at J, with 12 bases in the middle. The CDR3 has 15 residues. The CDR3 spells CASSPGPLSGNTIYF. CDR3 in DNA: TGTGCCAGCAGCCCCGGGCCTCTCTCTGGAAACACCATATATTTT.

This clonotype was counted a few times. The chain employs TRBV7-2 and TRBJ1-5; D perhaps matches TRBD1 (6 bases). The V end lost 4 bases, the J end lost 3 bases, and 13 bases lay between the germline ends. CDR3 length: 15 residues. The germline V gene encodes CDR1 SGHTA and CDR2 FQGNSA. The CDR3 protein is CASSSQGGYNQPQHF. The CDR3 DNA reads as TGTGCCAGCAGCTCCCAAGGGGGGTACAATCAGCCCCAGCATTTT.

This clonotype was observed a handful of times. CDR3 amino acids: CSARAADTGANIQYF. CDR3 coding DNA: TGCAGTGCTCGAGCGGCCGACACGGGAGCGAACATTCAGTACTTC. This chain connects TRBV20-1 to TRBJ2-4, with a possible D match to TRBD2 (6 bases). The V gene lost 5 bases and the J gene lost 7 bases, with 21 bases spanning the gap. The CDR3 is 15 residues long. Per the germline V gene, CDR1 is DFQATT and CDR2 is SNEGSKA (reference sequence).

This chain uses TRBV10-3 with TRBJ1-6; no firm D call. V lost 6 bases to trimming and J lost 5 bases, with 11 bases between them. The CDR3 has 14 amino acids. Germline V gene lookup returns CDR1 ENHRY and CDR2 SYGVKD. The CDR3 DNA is TGTGCCATCAGCTCCGGTTCAGATAATTCACCCCTCCACTTT. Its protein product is CAISSGSDNSPLHF.

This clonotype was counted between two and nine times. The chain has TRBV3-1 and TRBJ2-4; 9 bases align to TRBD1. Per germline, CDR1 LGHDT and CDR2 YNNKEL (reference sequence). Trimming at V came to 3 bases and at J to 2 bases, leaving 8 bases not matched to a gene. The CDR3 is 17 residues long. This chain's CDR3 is CASSQRQGVWSKNIQYF. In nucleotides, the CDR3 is TGTGCCAGCAGCCAGAGACAGGGGGTATGGTCCAAAAACATTCAGTACTTC.

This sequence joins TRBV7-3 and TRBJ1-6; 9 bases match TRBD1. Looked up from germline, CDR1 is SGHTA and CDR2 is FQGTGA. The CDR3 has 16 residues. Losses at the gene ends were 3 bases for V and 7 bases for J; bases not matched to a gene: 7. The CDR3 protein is CASSLGYRGLNSPLHF. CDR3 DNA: TGTGCCAGCAGCTTGGGGTACAGGGGGCTGAATTCACCCCTCCACTTT.

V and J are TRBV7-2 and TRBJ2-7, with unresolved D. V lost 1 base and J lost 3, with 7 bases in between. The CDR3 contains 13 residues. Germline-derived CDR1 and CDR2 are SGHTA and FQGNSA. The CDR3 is CASSLVVDYEQYF. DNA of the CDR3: TGTGCCAGCAGCTTAGTCGTCGACTACGAGCAGTACTTC.

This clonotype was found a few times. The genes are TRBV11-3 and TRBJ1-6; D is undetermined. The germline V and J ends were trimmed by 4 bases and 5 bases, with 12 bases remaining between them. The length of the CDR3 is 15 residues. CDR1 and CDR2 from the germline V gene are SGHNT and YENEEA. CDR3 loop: CASSSQGLNNSPLHF. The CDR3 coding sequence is TGTGCCAGCAGCTCCCAAGGGCTTAATAATTCACCCCTCCACTTT.

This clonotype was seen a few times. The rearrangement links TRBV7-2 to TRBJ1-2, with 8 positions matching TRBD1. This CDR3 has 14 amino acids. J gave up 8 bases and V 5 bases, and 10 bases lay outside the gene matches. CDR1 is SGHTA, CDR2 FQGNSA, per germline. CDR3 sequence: CASSPWDRLDGYTF. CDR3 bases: TGTGCCAGCAGCCCCTGGGACAGGTTGGACGGCTACACCTTC.

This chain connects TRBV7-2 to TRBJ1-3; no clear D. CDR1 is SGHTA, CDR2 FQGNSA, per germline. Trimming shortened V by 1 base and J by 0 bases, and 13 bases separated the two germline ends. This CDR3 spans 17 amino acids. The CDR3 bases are TGTGCCAGCAGCTTAGTTGGGTGGGGAACCTCTGGAAACACCATATATTTT. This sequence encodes CASSLVGWGTSGNTIYF.

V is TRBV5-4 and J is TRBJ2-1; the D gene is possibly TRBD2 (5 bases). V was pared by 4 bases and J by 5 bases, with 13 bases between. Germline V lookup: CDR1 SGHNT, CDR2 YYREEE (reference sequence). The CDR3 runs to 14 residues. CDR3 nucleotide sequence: TGTGCCAGCAGCCCGTGGGAGACGGACAATGAGCAGTTCTTC. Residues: CASSPWETDNEQFF.

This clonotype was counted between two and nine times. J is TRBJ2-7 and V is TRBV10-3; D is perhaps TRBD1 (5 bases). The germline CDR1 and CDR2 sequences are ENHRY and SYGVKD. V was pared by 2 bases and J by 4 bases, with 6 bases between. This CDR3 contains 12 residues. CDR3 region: CAISERGYEQYF. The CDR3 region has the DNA TGTGCCATCAGTGAGAGGGGTTACGAGCAGTACTTC.